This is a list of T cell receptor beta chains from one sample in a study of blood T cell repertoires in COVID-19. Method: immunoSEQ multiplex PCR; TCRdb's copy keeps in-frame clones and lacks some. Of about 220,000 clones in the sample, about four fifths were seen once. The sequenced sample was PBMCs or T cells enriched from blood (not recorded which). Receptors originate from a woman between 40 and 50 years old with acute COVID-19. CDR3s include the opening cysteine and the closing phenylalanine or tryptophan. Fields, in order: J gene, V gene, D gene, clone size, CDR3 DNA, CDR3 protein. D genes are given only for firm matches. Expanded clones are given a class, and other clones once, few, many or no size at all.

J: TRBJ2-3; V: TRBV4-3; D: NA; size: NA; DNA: TGCGCCAGCAGCCAAGATCTTGGCGGGCGAGTCACAGATACGCAGTATTTT; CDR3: CASSQDLGGRVTDTQYF
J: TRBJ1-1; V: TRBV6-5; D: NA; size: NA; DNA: TGTGCCAGCAGTACCATATCCAGTGCTCAGACTTTCTTT; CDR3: CASSTISSAQTFF
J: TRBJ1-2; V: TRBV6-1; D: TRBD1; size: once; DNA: TGTGCCAGCAGTGAATCGACAGGGGGGAATGGTTATAACTATGGCTACACCTTC; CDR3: CASSESTGGNGYNYGYTF
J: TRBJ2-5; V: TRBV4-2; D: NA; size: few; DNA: TGTGCCAGCAGCCAAGCAACTTTTCCCCAGTACTTC; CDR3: CASSQATFPQYF
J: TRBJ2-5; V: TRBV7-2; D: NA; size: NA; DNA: TGTGCCAGCAGCCCGCGGCCCCGGGAGACCCAGTACTTC; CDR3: CASSPRPRETQYF
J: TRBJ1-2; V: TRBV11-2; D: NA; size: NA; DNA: TGTGCCTTGGGGGGGCCACCTAACTATGGCTACACCTTC; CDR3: CALGGPPNYGYTF
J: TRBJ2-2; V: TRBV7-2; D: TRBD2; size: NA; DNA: TGTGCCAGCAGCTTAGTAGCGGGAGGTATAACCGGGGAGCTGTTTTTT; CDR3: CASSLVAGGITGELFF
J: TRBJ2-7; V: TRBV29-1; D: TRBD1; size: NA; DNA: TGCAGCGGTCGACAGGGCTCCTACGAGCAGTACTTC; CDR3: CSGRQGSYEQYF
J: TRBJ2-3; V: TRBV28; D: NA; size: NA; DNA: TGTGCCAGCAGTGTTTACAGCTCAGATACGCAGTATTTT; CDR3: CASSVYSSDTQYF
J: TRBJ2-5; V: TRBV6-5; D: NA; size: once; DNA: TGTGCCAGCAGTTACTCACAGGGGAGGCAAGAGACCCAGTACTTC; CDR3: CASSYSQGRQETQYF
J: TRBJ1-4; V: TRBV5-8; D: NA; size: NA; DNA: TGTGCCAGCAGCTTCTCTACAGTAGAAGAAAAACTGTTTTTT; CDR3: CASSFSTVEEKLFF
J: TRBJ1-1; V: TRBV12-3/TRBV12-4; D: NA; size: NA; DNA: TGTGCCAGCAGTCCCACAGCTAACACTGAAGCTTTCTTT; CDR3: CASSPTANTEAFF
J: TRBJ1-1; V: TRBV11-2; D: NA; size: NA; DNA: TGTGCCAGCAGCTCGTTTTTGAACACTGAAGCTTTCTTT; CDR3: CASSSFLNTEAFF
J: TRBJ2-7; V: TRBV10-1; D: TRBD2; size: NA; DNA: TGCGCCAGCAGTGTGGGACTAGCGGGGGCCTACGAGCAGTACTTC; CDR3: CASSVGLAGAYEQYF
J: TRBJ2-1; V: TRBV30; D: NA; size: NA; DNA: TGTGCCTGGAGTGGAACGGGACTCATGGACAATGAGCAGTTCTTC; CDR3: CAWSGTGLMDNEQFF
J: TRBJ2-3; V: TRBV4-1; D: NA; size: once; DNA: TGCGCCAGCAGCCAAGTCCTTAGCGGAAGCACAGATACGCAGTATTTT; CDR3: CASSQVLSGSTDTQYF
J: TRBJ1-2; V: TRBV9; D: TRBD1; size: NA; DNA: TGTGCCAGCAGCGCTACAGGGGCCTATGGCTACACCTTC; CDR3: CASSATGAYGYTF
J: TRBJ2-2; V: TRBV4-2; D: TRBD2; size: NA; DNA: TGTGCCAGCAGGGGAGCTAGCGGTACCGGGGAGCTGTTTTTT; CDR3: CASRGASGTGELFF
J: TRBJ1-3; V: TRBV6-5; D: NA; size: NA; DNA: TGTGCCACAGCGCGGTCGAGAGCTGGAAACACCATATATTTT; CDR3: CATARSRAGNTIYF
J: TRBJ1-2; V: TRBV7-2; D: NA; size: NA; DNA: TGTGCCAGCAGCTCAACGGGAGTCTATGGCTACACCTTC; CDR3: CASSSTGVYGYTF
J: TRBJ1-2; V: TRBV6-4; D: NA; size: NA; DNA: TGTGCCAGCAGTGTACGCGGCGATTCAGGGTATGGCTACACCTTC; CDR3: CASSVRGDSGYGYTF
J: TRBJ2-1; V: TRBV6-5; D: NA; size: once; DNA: TGTGCCAGTCGGGGGCTGAGCGGGGACAATGAGCAGTTCTTC; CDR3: CASRGLSGDNEQFF
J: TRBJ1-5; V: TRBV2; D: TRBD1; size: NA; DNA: TGTGCCAGCAGTGAAGGCCCGCACAGGGGGCTTATCGGTCAGCCCCAGCATTTT; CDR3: CASSEGPHRGLIGQPQHF
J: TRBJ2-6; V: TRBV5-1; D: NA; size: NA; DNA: TGCGCCAGCAGCTTGCCCGCGGGGCAGCGCTACTCTGGGGCCAACGTCCTGACTTTC; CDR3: CASSLPAGQRYSGANVLTF
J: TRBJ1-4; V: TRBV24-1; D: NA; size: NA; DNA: TGTGCCACCAGTGAATCCACAGGGAGCACTAATGAAAAACTGTTTTTT; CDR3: CATSESTGSTNEKLFF
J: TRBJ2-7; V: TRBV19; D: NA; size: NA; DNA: TGTGCCAGTAGTATAGTAGTTCGGGACACTACCACCTACGAGCAGTACTTC; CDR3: CASSIVVRDTTTYEQYF
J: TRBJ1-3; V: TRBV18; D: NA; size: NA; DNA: TGTGCCAGCTCACCGAGGCAGTCATTTCGTCTTTCGTACGGAAACACCATATATTTT; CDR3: CASSPRQSFRLSYGNTIYF
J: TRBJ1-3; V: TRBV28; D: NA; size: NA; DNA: TGTGCCAGCAGTTTTCGAGGGTTTGGGGGAGGAACTGGAAACACCATATATTTT; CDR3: CASSFRGFGGGTGNTIYF
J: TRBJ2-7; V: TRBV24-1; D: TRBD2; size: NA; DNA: TGTGCCACCAGTGAAAAGGAAGCGGGAGGCTACGAGCAGTACTTC; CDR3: CATSEKEAGGYEQYF